What follows are 2 T cell receptor beta chains derived from one specimen sequenced in a study of T cell changes during pregnancy in multiple sclerosis. Clones were sequenced by immunoSEQ multiplex PCR, and TCRdb holds only the in-frame ones, with some missing. The data show about 110,000 clones, with about 89% seen just once and roughly 1.5% held by the top ten. Sequenced material: peripheral blood, taken before pregnancy. These receptors all come from a female donor with multiple sclerosis, enrolled in a pregnancy study.

The CDR3 sequence: CASSSLSGSRYNEQFF. The CDR3 DNA reads TGTGCCAGCAGTTCATTAAGCGGGAGTCGTTACAATGAGCAGTTCTTC. V usage is TRBV6-5 and J usage is TRBJ2-1, with 8 bases aligning to TRBD2. The V gene's germline CDR1 is MNHEY and CDR2 SVGAGI. V was clipped by 4 bases and J by 4 bases; unmatched bases: 9. CDR3 size: 16 residues.

The rearrangement joins TRBV5-4 to TRBJ2-7; perhaps TRBD2 as D (7 bases). This CDR3 has 14 residues. The germline V and J ends were trimmed by 4 bases and 0 bases, with 11 bases remaining between them. In germline, CDR1 is SGHNT, CDR2 YYREEE (reference sequence). The chain's CDR3 is CASSAGASSYEQYF. The CDR3, as DNA: TGTGCCAGCAGCGCGGGGGCCAGCTCCTACGAGCAGTACTTC.